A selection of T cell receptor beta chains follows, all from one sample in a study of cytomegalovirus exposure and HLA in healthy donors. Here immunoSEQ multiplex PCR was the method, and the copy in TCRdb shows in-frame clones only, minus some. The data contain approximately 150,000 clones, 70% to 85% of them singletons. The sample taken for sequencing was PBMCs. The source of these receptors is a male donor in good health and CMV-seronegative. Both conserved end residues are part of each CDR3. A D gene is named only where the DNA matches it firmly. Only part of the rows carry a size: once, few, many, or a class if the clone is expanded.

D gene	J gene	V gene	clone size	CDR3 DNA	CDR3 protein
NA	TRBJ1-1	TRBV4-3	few	TGCGCCAGCAGCCAAGCTATTAACGGGGCTGAAGCTTTCTTT	CASSQAINGAEAFF
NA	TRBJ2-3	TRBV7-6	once	TGTGCCAGCAGCCACCCTATGCGTGACACAGATACGCAGTATTTT	CASSHPMRDTDTQYF
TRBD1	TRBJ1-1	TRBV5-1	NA	TGCGCCAGCAGCTTGAGGGGGCGGACCGCTGAAGCTTTCTTT	CASSLRGRTAEAFF
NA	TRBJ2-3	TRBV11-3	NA	TGTGCCAGCAGCTACCGATCAGCGGGCCCCACAGATACGCAGTATTTT	CASSYRSAGPTDTQYF
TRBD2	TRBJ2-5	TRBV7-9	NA	TGTGCCAGCAGCTTGAACTTTGGACTAGCGGGAGGAGGACAAGAGACCCAGTACTTC	CASSLNFGLAGGGQETQYF
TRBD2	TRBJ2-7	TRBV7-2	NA	TGTGCCAGCAGTGAAACTAGCGGGGTGTACGAGCAGTACTTC	CASSETSGVYEQYF
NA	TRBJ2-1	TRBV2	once	TGTGCCAGCAATGGGGAGATCAATGAGCAGTTCTTC	CASNGEINEQFF
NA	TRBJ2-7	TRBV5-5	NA	TGTGCCAGCAGCTTGGCCCCGTACGAGAACTACGAGCAGTACTTC	CASSLAPYENYEQYF
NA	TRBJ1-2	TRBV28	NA	TGTGCCAGCAGAAATATCTATGGCTACACCTTC	CASRNIYGYTF
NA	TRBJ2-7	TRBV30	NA	TGTGCCTGGAGTGTGAGTGAAGAGCAGTACTTC	CAWSVSEEQYF
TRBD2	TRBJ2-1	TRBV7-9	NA	TGTGCCAGCAGCTCCGGGAGGACTAGATTATACAATGAGCAGTTCTTC	CASSSGRTRLYNEQFF
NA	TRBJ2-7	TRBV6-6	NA	TGTGCCAGCATCTGGAAGGCAGGGCCCACCTACGAGCAGTACTTC	CASIWKAGPTYEQYF
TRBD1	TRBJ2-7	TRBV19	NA	TGTGCCAGTAGTATCCTGCCGGGACAGGGGGCCGGGGAGCAGTACTTC	CASSILPGQGAGEQYF
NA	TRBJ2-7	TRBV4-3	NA	TGCGCCAGCAGCCAACCCGACAGGTTGGGTTTCCACGAGCAGTACTTC	CASSQPDRLGFHEQYF
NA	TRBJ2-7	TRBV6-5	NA	TGTGCCAGCAGTTTCGGCGGGAAGGGAAACGAGCAGTACTTC	CASSFGGKGNEQYF
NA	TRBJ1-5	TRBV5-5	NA	TGTGCCAGCAGCTTGGTGGGGGGGCAGCCCCAGCATTTT	CASSLVGGQPQHF
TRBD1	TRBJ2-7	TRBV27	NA	TGTGCCAGCAGCGCACTCGGGACAGGGCACGAGTACGAGCAGTACTTC	CASSALGTGHEYEQYF
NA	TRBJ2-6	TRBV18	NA	TGTGCCAGCTCACCCCAGGGCTCTGGGGCCAACGTCCTGACTTTC	CASSPQGSGANVLTF
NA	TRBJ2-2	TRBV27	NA	TGTGCCAGCACCCCTGAGGGGGAGGGTTCCACCGGGGAGCTGTTTTTT	CASTPEGEGSTGELFF
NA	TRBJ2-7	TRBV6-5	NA	TGTGCCAGCAGTTATTCACAGGGAAGCTACGAGCAGTACTTC	CASSYSQGSYEQYF
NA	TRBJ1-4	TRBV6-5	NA	TGTGCCAGCAGTCAACTTCAGAGCGGACGGGAAAAACTGTTTTTT	CASSQLQSGREKLFF
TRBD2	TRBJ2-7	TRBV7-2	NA	TGTGCCAGCAGCCGATTAGCGGGAGGGCTCTACGAGCAGTACTTC	CASSRLAGGLYEQYF
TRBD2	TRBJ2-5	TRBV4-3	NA	TGCGCCAGCAGCCAAGTTCGTCTAGCGGGAGCCGAGACCCAGTACTTC	CASSQVRLAGAETQYF
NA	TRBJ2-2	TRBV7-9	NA	TGTGCCAGCACCCCGGGCGGGGAGCTGTTTTTT	CASTPGGELFF
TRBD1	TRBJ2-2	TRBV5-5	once	TGTGCCAGCAGCGTACAGGGGGCAACCGGGGAGCTGTTTTTT	CASSVQGATGELFF
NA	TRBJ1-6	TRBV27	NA	TGTGCCACCGGACAGTCATATAATTCACCCCTCCACTTT	CATGQSYNSPLHF
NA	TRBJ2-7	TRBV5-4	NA	TGTGCCAGCAGCTCGCCACCTTACGGGGAGCAGTACTTC	CASSSPPYGEQYF
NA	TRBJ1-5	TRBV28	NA	TGTGCCAGCCGGGGGGAACACCAGCCCCAGCATTTT	CASRGEHQPQHF
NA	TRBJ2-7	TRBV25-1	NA	TGTGCCAGCAGTCCACAGGGAAACGAGCAGTACTTC	CASSPQGNEQYF
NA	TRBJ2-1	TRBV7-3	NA	TGTGCCAGCAGCTTAAGAAGGGGATACAATGAGCAGTTCTTC	CASSLRRGYNEQFF
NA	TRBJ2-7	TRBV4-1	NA	TGCGCCAGCAGCCAAGAAGTAGGGACACCCACCTACGAGCAGTACTTC	CASSQEVGTPTYEQYF
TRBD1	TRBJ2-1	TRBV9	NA	TGTGCCAGCAGCAGGACAGGGAGCTCCTACAATGAGCAGTTCTTC	CASSRTGSSYNEQFF
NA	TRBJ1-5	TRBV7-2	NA	TGTGCCAGCGGCGGCATTAATCAGCCCCAGCATTTT	CASGGINQPQHF
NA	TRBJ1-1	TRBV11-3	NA	TGTGCCAGCAGCTTAGGCGGTAAGGGGGACACTGAAGCTTTCTTT	CASSLGGKGDTEAFF
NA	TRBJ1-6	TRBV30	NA	TGTGCCTGGAGTGGAAGCCCCCCACCATCATCGGCCTGGGCCGATAAGGGGGCCCTCCACTTT	CAWSGSPPPSSAWADKGALHF
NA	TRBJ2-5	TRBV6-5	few	TGTGCCAGCAGTTACGTGGGCCAACAAGAGACCCAGTACTTC	CASSYVGQQETQYF
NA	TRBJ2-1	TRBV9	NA	TGTGCCAGCAGCGTAACGGGGGAGGATGGCAATGAGCAGTTCTTC	CASSVTGEDGNEQFF
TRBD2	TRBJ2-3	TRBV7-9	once	TGTGCCAGCAGCTTTGGGCCTAGCGGGAGACTCACAGATACGCAGTATTTT	CASSFGPSGRLTDTQYF
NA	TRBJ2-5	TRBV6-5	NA	TGTGCCAGCAGTTACATGGGAGTCCAAGAGACCCAGTACTTC	CASSYMGVQETQYF
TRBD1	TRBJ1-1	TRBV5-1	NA	TGCGCCAGCAGCCTGTCAGGGGGCATAGCTTTCTTT	CASSLSGGIAFF